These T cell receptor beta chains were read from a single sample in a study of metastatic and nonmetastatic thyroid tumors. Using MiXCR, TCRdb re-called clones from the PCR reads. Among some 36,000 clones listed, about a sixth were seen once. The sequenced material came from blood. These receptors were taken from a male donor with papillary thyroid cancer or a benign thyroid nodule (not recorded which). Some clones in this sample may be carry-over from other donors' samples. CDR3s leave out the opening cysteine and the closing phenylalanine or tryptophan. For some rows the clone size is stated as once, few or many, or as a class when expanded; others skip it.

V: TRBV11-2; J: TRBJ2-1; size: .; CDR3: ASSEYLGVSSGRDSYNEQF
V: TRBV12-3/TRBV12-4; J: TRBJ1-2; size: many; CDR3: ATSNVRSYGYT
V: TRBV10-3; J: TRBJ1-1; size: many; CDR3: ASREGAGTEAF
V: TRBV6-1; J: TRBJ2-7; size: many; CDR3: ASSEGTSGRDISYEQY
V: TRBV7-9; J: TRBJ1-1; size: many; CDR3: ASSPTGDTEAF
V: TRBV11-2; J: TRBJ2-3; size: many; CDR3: ASSLVTGGPTDTQY
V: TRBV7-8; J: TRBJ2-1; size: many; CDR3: ASSLVPGRGGNEQF
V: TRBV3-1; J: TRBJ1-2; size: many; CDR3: ASSQDDRAWGYGYT
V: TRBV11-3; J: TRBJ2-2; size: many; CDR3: ASILGAGGPGTGELF
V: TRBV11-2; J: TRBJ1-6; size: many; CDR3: ASSVDRGSPLH
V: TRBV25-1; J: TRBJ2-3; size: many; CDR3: ASSEWKSSTDTQY